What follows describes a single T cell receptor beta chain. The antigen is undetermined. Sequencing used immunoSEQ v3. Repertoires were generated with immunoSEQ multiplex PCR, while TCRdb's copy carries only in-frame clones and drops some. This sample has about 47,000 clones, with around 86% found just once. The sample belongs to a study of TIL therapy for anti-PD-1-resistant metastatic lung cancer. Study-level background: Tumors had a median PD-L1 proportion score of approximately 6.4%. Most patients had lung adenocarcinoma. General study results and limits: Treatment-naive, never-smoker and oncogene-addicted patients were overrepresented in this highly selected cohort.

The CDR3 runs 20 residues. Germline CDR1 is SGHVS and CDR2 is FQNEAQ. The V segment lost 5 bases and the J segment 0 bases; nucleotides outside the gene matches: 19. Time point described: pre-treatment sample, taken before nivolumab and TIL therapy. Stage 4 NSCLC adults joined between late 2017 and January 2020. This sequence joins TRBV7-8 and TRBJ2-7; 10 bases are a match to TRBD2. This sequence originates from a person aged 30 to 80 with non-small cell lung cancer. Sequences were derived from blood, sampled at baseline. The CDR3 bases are TGTGCCAGCAGCATTAGGGTGGCAGCTACTAGCGGGATCCCCTCCTACGAGCAGTACTTC. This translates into CASSIRVAATSGIPSYEQYF.